This TCR beta chain was captured by sequencing in a study of a mutant IDH1 vaccine in newly diagnosed glioma. About the research overall: Former treatment meant radiotherapy, temozolomide, or both; the majority had gotten both. General study findings and limits: Apparently unrelated to pseudoprogression were changes in the top peripheral T cell clonotypes. Of the patients, around 93% had vaccine-induced immune responses.

With respect to this clone: Antigen unknown.

V gave up 4 bases and J gave up 2 bases; unmatched junction bases: 5. Germline CDR1 reads SGHRS; CDR2 reads YFSETQ. The CDR3 runs 15 residues. Time point: week 23, last vaccination. The study gave 300 ug of mutant IDH1 20-mer peptide per vaccine dose, with topical imiquimod. The study enrolled donors with new WHO grade 3 or 4 IDH1-mutant, ATRX-lost astrocytomas. The data were produced by immunoSEQ multiplex PCR, yet TCRdb's version contains in-frame clones alone and is incomplete. The table shows around 85,000 clones, with roughly 85% occurring only once. This sequence originates from a man aged 25 to 45 with glioma. Some clones in this sample may be carry-over from other donors' samples. Sequenced here: PBMCs, sampled from a glioma patient whose treatment included an IDH1 peptide vaccine. V gene TRBV5-1 combines with J gene TRBJ1-3, with TRBD1 matching over 8 bases. The CDR3: CASSGAGGAGNTIYF. CDR3 DNA sequence: TGCGCCAGCAGCGGCGCAGGGGGCGCTGGAAACACCATATATTTT.